This entry lists 27 T cell receptor beta chains sequenced from one sample in a study of blood T cell repertoires in COVID-19. Profiling relied on immunoSEQ multiplex PCR, and the TCRdb table lists in-frame clones only, not all of them. The sample shows 120,000 or so clones, around four fifths of them seen only once. Source material: peripheral blood. Receptors were obtained from a human donor in a cohort sampled during active COVID-19.

This clone was recorded at least ten times. The chain uses TRBV6-6 and TRBJ2-1; TRBD2 is a possible D gene (6 bases). The CDR3 covers 16 residues. Germline V gives CDR1 MNHNY, CDR2 SVGAGI (reference sequence). V was trimmed by 5 bases and J by 1 base, leaving 15 bases between them. The CDR3 region is CASSPLAGRSYNEQFF. The CDR3 nucleotides are TGTGCCAGCAGTCCCCTTGCAGGGAGGTCCTACAATGAGCAGTTCTTC.

This sequence joins TRBV27 and TRBJ1-6, with D maybe TRBD1 (5 bases). Germline V gene sequence: CDR1 MNHEY, CDR2 SMNVEV (reference sequence). The CDR3 runs to 17 residues. With 2 bases removed from V and 7 bases from J, the gap between germline ends came to 18 bases. CDR3 loop: CASSLRDPGPGNSPLHF. The CDR3 nucleotides are TGTGCCAGCAGTTTACGAGATCCAGGGCCCGGAAATTCACCCCTCCACTTT.

The gene calls are TRBV20-1 and TRBJ1-2; D gene ambiguous. Germline CDR1 reads DFQATT; CDR2 reads SNEGSKA (reference sequence). V was shortened by 5 bases and J by 12 bases, with 13 bases between the two germline ends. The CDR3 has 10 residues. The CDR3 protein is CSAFRGGHTF. CDR3 DNA sequence: TGCAGTGCTTTTCGAGGAGGCCACACCTTC.

This chain uses TRBV15 with TRBJ1-1, with D perhaps TRBD1 (6 bases). The CDR3 sequence is 17 residues long. Germline-derived CDR1 and CDR2 are LNHNV and YYDKDF (reference sequence). The V gene lost 2 bases and the J gene lost 3 bases, with 19 bases spanning the gap. CDR3 DNA: TGTGCCACCAGCAGACCTCGGGGGGGCGTTAGGGACACTGAAGCTTTCTTT. Protein sequence: CATSRPRGGVRDTEAFF.

The table lists this clone with a count of one. V is TRBV18 and J is TRBJ1-1; perhaps TRBD1 as D (5 bases). CDR1 and CDR2 (germline): KGHSH, LQKENI. This CDR3 comprises 15 residues. V was pared by 4 bases and J by 7 bases, with 19 bases between. CDR3 in DNA: TGTGCCAGCTCACAAGAGGTGGGGCGAGGAATTGAAGCTTTCTTT. Its protein product is CASSQEVGRGIEAFF.

This clone appeared a few times. V gene TRBV9 combines with J gene TRBJ2-2; TRBD2 aligns across 14 bases. J lost 6 bases, V lost 3 bases, and 4 bases had no gene match. The CDR3 has 16 amino acids. In germline, CDR1 is SGDLS, CDR2 YYNGEE. The CDR3 DNA sequence: TGTGCCAGCAGCGGACTAGCGGGAGGGCCGGCCGGGGAGCTGTTTTTT. Translation: CASSGLAGGPAGELFF. Combining the CDR3 with reference TRBV9 and TRBJ2-2 gives the whole variable domain DSGVTQTPKHLITATGQRVTLRCSPRSGDLSVYWYQQSLDQGLQFLIQYYNGEERAKGNILERFSAQQFPDLHSELNLSSLELGDSALYFCASSGLAGGPAGELFFGEGSRLTVL.

The V call is TRBV5-1, the J call TRBJ1-1, with TRBD1 matching 7 bases. The V and J ends lost 4 bases and 6 bases, in that order; junction bases with no gene match: 9. Germline V lookup: CDR1 SGHRS, CDR2 YFSETQ. CDR3 length equals 14 residues. This CDR3 reads CASSPGLDRAEAFF. The DNA of the CDR3 is TGCGCCAGCAGCCCCGGCCTCGACAGGGCTGAAGCTTTCTTT. The whole variable domain, remainder taken from reference TRBV5-1 and TRBJ1-1, is KAGVTQTPRYLIKTRGQQVTLSCSPISGHRSVSWYQQTPGQGLQFLFEYFSETQRNKGNFPGRFSGRQFSNSRSEMNVSTLELGDSALYLCASSPGLDRAEAFFGQGTRLTVV.

The chain carries TRBV28 and TRBJ2-3; possible D gene TRBD2, 7 bases. The CDR3 length is 15 residues. Trimming left V 7 bases short and J 2 bases short, with 16 bases between. CDR1 MDHEN and CDR2 SYDVKM come from the germline V gene. The chain's CDR3 is CASTNGGLNTDTQYF. For the CDR3, the DNA is TGTGCCAGCACCAACGGGGGGCTTAACACAGATACGCAGTATTTT.

This chain uses TRBV25-1 with TRBJ2-7, with D possibly being TRBD1 (6 bases). The CDR3 contains 12 residues. The V end was cut by 6 bases, the J end by 9 bases, with 15 bases between. Germline CDR1 and CDR2: MGHDK and SYGVNS. CDR3 nucleotide sequence: TGTGCCAGCAGACAGGACAGTTATGGGCAGTACTTC. It is translated as CASRQDSYGQYF.

This clone has more than one count but fewer than ten. This sequence joins TRBV29-1 and TRBJ2-1; 7 bases map to TRBD1. Unmatched junction bases numbered 7, after V lost 1 base and J lost 4 bases. Germline CDR1 and CDR2: SQVTM and ANQGSEA. The CDR3 consists of 15 residues. CDR3: CSVEVVGQPYNEQFF. CDR3 bases: TGCAGCGTTGAAGTGGTGGGACAGCCTTACAATGAGCAGTTCTTC.

The chain is built from TRBV7-8 and TRBJ2-3, with 12 bases that match TRBD2. Germline assignment: CDR1 SGHVS and CDR2 FQNEAQ. The CDR3 consists of 16 residues. The V gene end was trimmed by 5 bases and the J gene end by 5 bases; junction bases not matched to a gene: 8. In nucleotides, the CDR3 is TGTGCCAGCAGCCTCCGACTAGCGGGAGTGGGAGATACGCAGTATTTT. This sequence encodes CASSLRLAGVGDTQYF.

The chain is built from TRBV9 and TRBJ2-3, with 10 bases lining up with TRBD1. Germline V CDR1 and CDR2: SGDLS, YYNGEE. The CDR3 runs to 14 residues. After removal of 2 bases from V and 4 bases from J, the junction contained 1 base not matched to a gene. CDR3 sequence reads: CASSVGTGADTQYF. The CDR3 DNA reads as TGTGCCAGCAGCGTTGGGACAGGGGCAGATACGCAGTATTTT. Combining the CDR3 with reference TRBV9 and TRBJ2-3 gives the whole variable domain DSGVTQTPKHLITATGQRVTLRCSPRSGDLSVYWYQQSLDQGLQFLIQYYNGEERAKGNILERFSAQQFPDLHSELNLSSLELGDSALYFCASSVGTGADTQYFGPGTRLTVL.

This clone was observed a handful of times. The chain links TRBV30 to TRBJ1-6; D possibly corresponds to TRBD1 (5 bases). There are 13 residues in the CDR3. Trimming left V 2 bases short and J 5 bases short, with 7 bases between. Germline CDR1 GTSNPN, CDR2 SVGIG (reference sequence). In nucleotides, the CDR3 is TGTGCCTGGAGTATAGGGGATAATTCACCCCTCCACTTT. This gives the protein CAWSIGDNSPLHF.

The chain carries TRBV19 and TRBJ2-4; perhaps TRBD2 as D (6 bases). Germline V gene data show CDR1 as LNHDA and CDR2 as SQIVND (reference sequence). The CDR3 totals 13 residues. V gave up 6 bases and J gave up 12 bases, with 18 bases separating them. The CDR3: CASRDGPGVSQYF. In DNA form, the CDR3 reads TGTGCCAGTAGAGACGGTCCGGGAGTCTCTCAGTACTTC. Combining the CDR3 with reference TRBV19 and TRBJ2-4 gives the whole variable domain DGGITQSPKYLFRKEGQNVTLSCEQNLNHDAMYWYRQDPGQGLRLIYYSQIVNDFQKGDIAEGYSVSREKKESFPLTVTSAQKNPTAFYLCASRDGPGVSQYFGAGTRLSVL.

This sequence joins TRBV10-3 and TRBJ1-5; D perhaps matches TRBD1 (5 bases). Per the germline V gene, CDR1 is ENHRY and CDR2 is SYGVKD. CDR3 length: 15 residues. V lost 6 bases and J 0 bases, leaving 12 bases between the germline ends. Here the CDR3 reads CAIRAGQNSNQPQHF. Here the CDR3 DNA reads TGTGCCATCAGGGCCGGACAAAATAGCAATCAGCCCCAGCATTTT.

V and J are TRBV7-2 and TRBJ2-5, with 11 nucleotides matching TRBD2. The V gene end was trimmed by 1 base and the J gene end by 2 bases; junction bases not matched to a gene: 6. CDR3 size: 17 residues. Germline V gives CDR1 SGHTA, CDR2 FQGNSA. The CDR3 coding sequence is TGTGCCAGCAGCTTAGGCTCCGTAGCGGGAGGGCAAGAGACCCAGTACTTC. It specifies CASSLGSVAGGQETQYF.

The rearrangement uses TRBV5-1 and TRBJ2-3; D call uncertain. V dropped 1 base and J dropped 6 bases, with 6 bases sitting between them. This CDR3 has 12 residues. The germline CDR1 and CDR2 sequences are SGHRS and YFSETQ. The CDR3 sequence is CASSLYGDTQYF. CDR3 nucleotides: TGCGCCAGCAGCTTGTACGGGGATACGCAGTATTTT.

The gene calls are TRBV19 and TRBJ1-2, with D perhaps TRBD1 (6 bases). Looked up from germline, CDR1 is LNHDA and CDR2 is SQIVND (reference sequence). Trimming took off 5 bases at V and 3 bases at J, with 13 bases between the two ends. The CDR3 is made up of 14 amino acids. CDR3: CASSVLGGDYGYTF. The DNA of the CDR3 is TGTGCCAGTAGTGTTTTAGGGGGGGACTATGGCTACACCTTC. The whole variable domain, filled in from reference TRBV19 and TRBJ1-2, reads DGGITQSPKYLFRKEGQNVTLSCEQNLNHDAMYWYRQDPGQGLRLIYYSQIVNDFQKGDIAEGYSVSREKKESFPLTVTSAQKNPTAFYLCASSVLGGDYGYTFGSGTRLTVV.

The chain has TRBV28 and TRBJ1-3; a weak D match, TRBD1 (5 bases). The germline V gene has CDR1 MDHEN and CDR2 SYDVKM. Trimming took off 5 bases at V and 0 bases at J, with 11 bases between the two ends. The CDR3 covers 15 residues. The CDR3 DNA is TGTGCCAGCAGTCCTCGACAGCTCTCTGGAAACACCATATATTTT. The encoded protein is CASSPRQLSGNTIYF. Variable domain in full (rest from reference TRBV28 and TRBJ1-3): DVKVTQSSRYLVKRTGEKVFLECVQDMDHENMFWYRQDPGLGLRLIYFSYDVKMKEKGDIPEGYSVSREKKERFSLILESASTNQTSMYLCASSPRQLSGNTIYFGEGSWLTVV.

The rearrangement links TRBV6-1 to TRBJ2-1, with D unresolved. The ends were cut back, 1 base at V and 6 bases at J, with 7 bases in the middle. This CDR3 has 13 residues. The germline CDR1 and CDR2 sequences are MNHNS and SASEGT. In nucleotides, the CDR3 is TGTGCCAGCAGTGAAGAGTACACCAATGAGCAGTTCTTC. The encoded protein is CASSEEYTNEQFF.

This chain connects TRBV11-2 to TRBJ2-1; unclear D gene. This CDR3 contains 14 residues. Germline lookup yields CDR1 SGHAT and CDR2 FQNNGV. Trimming pared 2 bases from V and 5 bases from J, leaving 10 bases between. CDR3 coding DNA: TGTGCCAGCAGCTTACCAGGAATTAACAATGAGCAGTTCTTC. This encodes CASSLPGINNEQFF. Full variable domain (rest looked up from reference TRBV11-2 and TRBJ2-1): EAGVAQSPRYKIIEKRQSVAFWCNPISGHATLYWYQQILGQGPKLLIQFQNNGVVDDSQLPKDRFSAERLKGVDSTLKIQPAKLEDSAVYLCASSLPGINNEQFFGPGTRLTVL.

V and J are TRBV7-3 and TRBJ2-1; tentatively, D is TRBD2 (6 bases). Trimming shortened V by 10 bases and J by 8 bases, and 15 bases separated the two germline ends. The CDR3 has 12 amino acids. From germline, CDR1 is SGHTA and CDR2 FQGTGA. The CDR3 region is CATGTGGDEQFF. The CDR3 region has the DNA TGTGCCACAGGTACGGGCGGGGATGAGCAGTTCTTC.

The rearrangement joins TRBV6-2 or TRBV6-3 to TRBJ2-7; 8 bases fit TRBD2. The junction had 17 bases not matched to a gene; V was cut back by 5 bases and J by 5 bases. The germline V gene has CDR1 MNHEY and CDR2 SVGEGT. The CDR3 sequence is 17 residues long. CDR3 region: CASSDFHGGLVNDEQYF. The CDR3 DNA sequence: TGTGCCAGCAGTGACTTCCATGGGGGACTAGTAAACGACGAGCAGTACTTC.

This clone was detected only once. The V call is TRBV5-1, the J call TRBJ2-3; D is undetermined. Germline-derived CDR1 and CDR2 are SGHRS and YFSETQ. Between the trimmed V and J ends, which lost 0 bases and 3 bases, there was a span of 8 bases. This CDR3 has 14 amino acids. The DNA for the CDR3 is TGCGCCAGCAGCTTGGACTCAATTACAGATACGCAGTATTTT. It translates to CASSLDSITDTQYF. Variable domain in full (rest from reference TRBV5-1 and TRBJ2-3): KAGVTQTPRYLIKTRGQQVTLSCSPISGHRSVSWYQQTPGQGLQFLFEYFSETQRNKGNFPGRFSGRQFSNSRSEMNVSTLELGDSALYLCASSLDSITDTQYFGPGTRLTVL.

This rearrangement joins TRBV27 to TRBJ2-1; possible D gene TRBD1, 6 bases. CDR3 length: 15 amino acids. V lost 3 bases to trimming and J lost 7 bases, with 16 bases between them. Per the germline V gene, CDR1 is MNHEY and CDR2 is SMNVEV (reference sequence). CDR3 bases: TGTGCCAGCAGTTTTCAGGGGCCCCGCGGGAATGAGCAGTTCTTC. It yields the protein CASSFQGPRGNEQFF.

In its sample, this clone was seen once. The chain combines TRBV28 with TRBJ2-7, with 9 bases identical to TRBD1. The V gene end was trimmed by 6 bases and the J gene end by 3 bases; junction bases not matched to a gene: 6. Looked up from germline, CDR1 is MDHEN and CDR2 is SYDVKM. The CDR3 extends over 14 amino acids. CDR3 region: CASSSGQGRYEQYF. Here the CDR3 DNA reads TGTGCCAGCAGCTCTGGACAGGGGCGCTACGAGCAGTACTTC. The whole variable domain, remainder taken from reference TRBV28 and TRBJ2-7, is DVKVTQSSRYLVKRTGEKVFLECVQDMDHENMFWYRQDPGLGLRLIYFSYDVKMKEKGDIPEGYSVSREKKERFSLILESASTNQTSMYLCASSSGQGRYEQYFGPGTRLTVT.

J is TRBJ2-5 and V is TRBV3-1 (or the pseudogene TRBV3-2), with 7 nucleotides matching TRBD2. The V and J ends lost 7 bases and 2 bases, in that order; junction bases with no gene match: 7. Germline loops: CDR1 LGHDT, CDR2 YNNKEL (reference sequence). The CDR3 is made up of 14 amino acids. The CDR3 region has the DNA TGTGCCAGCAACGACGGGACTACGCAAGAGACCCAGTACTTC. As protein: CASNDGTTQETQYF.